Presented here are 20 T cell receptor beta chains from one specimen sequenced in a study of identical twins. Each CDR3 protein is one row after TCRdb ran MiXCR on the 5' RACE reads. The sample has about 530,000 distinct CDR3 sequences; under 25% are singletons. These data are also associated with another study on yellow fever vaccine responses in identical twins.

Sequenced material: CD4+ T cells sorted from blood. All receptors come from a woman under 30 in good health.

Many counts were recorded for this clonotype. The genes are TRBV12-3 or TRBV12-4 and TRBJ2-1; TRBD2 agrees at 7 bases. V gave up 3 bases and J gave up 7 bases; unmatched junction bases: 3. This CDR3 spans 13 amino acids. CDR3 nucleotide sequence: TGTGCCAGCAGTTTGGGGAGGGGTAATGAGCAGTTCTTC. This translates into CASSLGRGNEQFF.

This rearrangement joins TRBV4-2 to TRBJ2-5; TRBD2 matches at 9 bases. CDR3 length equals 16 residues. Germline CDR1 and CDR2: LGHNA and YNFKEQ. The J segment lost 3 bases and the V segment lost 4 bases, leaving 9 bases of the junction unmatched. CDR3 nucleotides: TGTGCCAGCAGCCTCGGGCTAGCGGGGTCAAAAGAGACCCAGTACTTC. Encoded protein: CASSLGLAGSKETQYF.

The chain combines TRBV4-2 with TRBJ2-7, with 13 nucleotides matching TRBD2. V shed 0 bases and J 1 base; nucleotides not matched to a gene: 3. Germline CDR1 LGHNA, CDR2 YNFKEQ. There are 17 residues in the CDR3. The CDR3 DNA reads TGTGCCAGCAGCCAAGAGGGGACTAGCGGGACGTCCTACGAGCAGTACTTC. Translation gives CASSQEGTSGTSYEQYF.

V gene TRBV9 combines with J gene TRBJ2-5; the match to TRBD1 covers 7 bases. Losses at the gene ends were 4 bases for V and 4 bases for J; bases not matched to a gene: 13. The germline CDR1 and CDR2 sequences are SGDLS and YYNGEE. This CDR3 contains 16 residues. CDR3 DNA sequence: TGTGCCAGCAGCCCGTACGGCAAGGGGGCGCGAGAGACCCAGTACTTC. Translated, it gives CASSPYGKGARETQYF.

The V gene is TRBV18, the J gene TRBJ2-7; 10 positions agree with TRBD2. The CDR3 covers 20 residues. CDR1 is KGHSH and CDR2 is LQKENI in the germline V gene. V was pared by 3 bases and J by 7 bases, with 24 bases of the junction left unmatched. Written as DNA, the CDR3 is TGTGCCAGCTCACCTCCCAAGGCTAGCGGGAGTTTCCCCCTTCTCCGGGAGCAGTACTTC. Translation gives CASSPPKASGSFPLLREQYF. Filled out from reference TRBV18 and TRBJ2-7, the complete variable domain reads NAGVMQNPRHLVRRRGQEARLRCSPMKGHSHVYWYRQLPEEGLKFMVYLQKENIIDESGMPKERFSAEFPKEGPSILRIQQVVRGDSAAYFCASSPPKASGSFPLLREQYFGPGTRLTVT.

V and J are TRBV15 and TRBJ1-2; TRBD1 matches 8 bases. CDR1 and CDR2 (germline): LNHNV, YYDKDF (reference sequence). Trimming cost V 5 bases and J 4 bases; bases outside gene matches: 6. This CDR3 comprises 14 residues. CDR3 protein: CATSPGQGGYGYTF. Here the CDR3 DNA reads TGTGCCACCAGCCCTGGACAGGGTGGCTATGGCTACACCTTC. The full variable domain, with the rest looked up from reference TRBV15 and TRBJ1-2, is DAMVIQNPRYQVTQFGKPVTLSCSQTLNHNVMYWYQQKSSQAPKLLFHYYDKDFNNEADTPDNFQSRRPNTSFCFLDIRSPGLGDTAMYLCATSPGQGGYGYTFGSGTRLTVV.

This clonotype was seen a few times. At one end, the junction sequence differs from germline, possibly due to a read error. The chain has TRBV2 and TRBJ2-2; 11 nucleotides align to TRBD2. Germline V gives CDR1 SNHLY, CDR2 FYNNEI. This CDR3 region has 17 residues. The CDR3 DNA reads TGTGCCAGCAGCGAAGTAGCGGGGGGGCGTCTAACCGGGGAGCTGTTTTTT. Its translation: CASSEVAGGRLTGELFF.

This clonotype was counted between two and nine times. The gene calls are TRBV24-1 and TRBJ2-2, with D perhaps matching TRBD2 (6 bases). Germline V lookup: CDR1 KGHDR, CDR2 SFDVKD. The CDR3 is 18 amino acids. V was trimmed by 4 bases and J by 0 bases, leaving 17 bases between them. CDR3 in amino acids: CATSDIPGLGTNTGELFF. The CDR3 DNA reads as TGTGCCACCAGTGACATTCCGGGACTCGGTACGAACACCGGGGAGCTGTTTTTT.

The chain joins TRBV5-1 to TRBJ2-2; 7 nucleotides align to TRBD2. After removal of 4 bases from V and 0 bases from J, the junction contained 18 bases not matched to a gene. The CDR3 sequence is 20 residues long. Germline V gene sequence: CDR1 SGHRS, CDR2 YFSETQ. CDR3 loop: CASSLWVMRPGLPNTGELFF. The CDR3 DNA reads as TGCGCCAGCAGCCTTTGGGTTATGCGCCCGGGACTACCGAACACCGGGGAGCTGTTTTTT.

The J gene is TRBJ2-1, the V gene TRBV6-1, with TRBD1 as a possible D gene (6 bases). The CDR3 spans 13 residues. Germline V CDR1 and CDR2: MNHNS, SASEGT. Trimming shortened V by 4 bases and J by 12 bases, and 16 bases separated the two germline ends. The CDR3 DNA is TGTGCCAGCAGTGCCAGCAGGGGCAATTGGCAGTTCTTC. Encoded protein: CASSASRGNWQFF.

The V gene is TRBV27, the J gene TRBJ2-7, with 7 bases aligning to TRBD2. V shed 3 bases, J shed 4 bases, and the junction held 6 bases outside the gene matches. The CDR3 spans 14 residues. Germline lookup yields CDR1 MNHEY and CDR2 SMNVEV (reference sequence). For the CDR3, the DNA is TGTGCCAGCAGTTTTAGGGAGGGCCAGTACGAGCAGTACTTC. Encoded protein: CASSFREGQYEQYF.

This clonotype came up a few times. The chain couples TRBV6-2 or TRBV6-3 to TRBJ2-7; TRBD2 is a possible D gene (7 bases). The germline V gene encodes CDR1 MNHEY and CDR2 SVGEGT. The CDR3 contains 14 residues. Trimming stripped 5 bases from V and 4 bases from J, with 15 bases between. The CDR3 region is CASSRGALHYEQYV. In DNA form, the CDR3 reads TGTGCCAGCAGTCGGGGGGCCCTTCATTACGAGCAGTACGTC.

The sample holds a few counts of this clonotype. This rearrangement joins TRBV6-1 to TRBJ2-1; 14 nucleotides align to TRBD2. Germline CDR1 and CDR2: MNHNS and SASEGT. V gave up 6 bases and J gave up 10 bases; unmatched junction bases: 8. The CDR3 runs to 15 residues. CDR3 in amino acids: CASSHGLAGGWEQFF. The CDR3 region has the DNA TGTGCCAGCAGCCACGGACTAGCGGGAGGATGGGAGCAGTTCTTC.

The chain combines TRBV28 with TRBJ1-1; D call uncertain. The germline CDR1 and CDR2 sequences are MDHEN and SYDVKM. Deletions cut 3 bases from V and 8 bases from J, with 13 bases between. This CDR3 has 13 amino acids. The CDR3, as DNA: TGTGCCAGCAGTTTCAATTCTCCGGGCGAAGCTTTCTTT. This sequence encodes CASSFNSPGEAFF.

Worth noting for this clonotype: This clone may be a read error of a much larger clone one base away. The chain recombines TRBV4-1 with TRBJ2-3; 9 nucleotides agree with TRBD1. Per the germline V gene, CDR1 is MGHRA and CDR2 is YSYEKL. V lost 4 bases, J lost 3 bases, and 5 bases stayed unmatched. The CDR3 contains 15 residues. The CDR3 loop is CASSRQGEATDTQYF. The CDR3 DNA is TGCGCCAGCAGCCGACAGGGGGAGGCGACAGATACGCAGTATTTT.

In its sample, this clonotype was seen a few times. The chain links TRBV20-1 to TRBJ1-2; 11 bases align to TRBD1. The ends lost 1 base at V and 3 bases at J; junction bases unmatched: 1. Germline CDR1 and CDR2: DFQATT and SNEGSKA (reference sequence). This CDR3 contains 14 residues. In DNA form, the CDR3 reads TGCAGTGCTAGAGGGACAGGGGGCGACTATGGCTACACCTTC. Residues: CSARGTGGDYGYTF.

This clonotype was seen a handful of times. This chain connects TRBV3-1 to TRBJ2-5; unclear D gene. The CDR3 totals 13 residues. Germline V gives CDR1 LGHDT, CDR2 YNNKEL (reference sequence). V was trimmed by 1 base and J by 0 bases, leaving 3 bases between them. CDR3 protein: CASSQGYQETQYF. The CDR3 coding sequence is TGTGCCAGCAGCCAAGGGTACCAAGAGACCCAGTACTTC.

This clonotype was seen a few times. This chain links TRBV15 with TRBJ1-5; unclear D gene. Looked up from germline, CDR1 is LNHNV and CDR2 is YYDKDF (reference sequence). V lost 9 bases, J lost 4 bases, and 16 bases lay in between. The CDR3 has 14 amino acids. CDR3 bases: TGTGCCACAACCCCCGGTGGGCCTAATCAGCCCCAGCATTTT. This translates into CATTPGGPNQPQHF.

This clonotype has a handful of counts. The rearrangement uses TRBV7-9 and TRBJ1-1; TRBD1 might be the D (6 bases). The CDR3 has 14 residues. Germline V gene lookup returns CDR1 SEHNR and CDR2 FQNEAQ (reference sequence). The V gene lost 5 bases and the J gene lost 6 bases, with 16 bases spanning the gap. This CDR3 reads CASSPPTGLAEAFF. For the CDR3, the DNA is TGTGCCAGCAGCCCTCCCACAGGGCTCGCTGAAGCTTTCTTT.

This clonotype was counted between two and nine times. The chain couples TRBV12-3 or TRBV12-4 to TRBJ2-7; D is unclear. Trimming shortened V by 6 bases and J by 3 bases, and 18 bases separated the two germline ends. The CDR3 consists of 15 residues. The CDR3, as DNA: TGTGCCAGCAGCCCCGGACCCAATCCAAACTACGAGCAGTACTTC. Its translation is CASSPGPNPNYEQYF.